Presented here are 14 T cell receptor beta chains from one specimen sequenced in a study of glioma-infiltrating T cells. Using RNA template, CDR3s of TCR alpha and beta were amplified with iRepertoire arm-PCR. TCRdb called the multiplex PCR reads again in MiXCR, with one record for every CDR3 protein. This table holds fewer than 250,000 distinct CDR3 sequences, about 32% found once. The specimen was glioma tissue, nonneoplastic brain tissue, or PBMCs (not recorded which). The source of these receptors is a human donor with low-grade glioma or glioblastoma, undergoing nonglioma brain surgery, or in good health (not recorded which).

This clonotype is medium-sized (0.01 to 0.1%) by share. V usage is TRBV20-1 and J usage is TRBJ2-5, with 8 bases that match TRBD1. The J segment lost 5 bases and the V segment lost 0 bases, leaving 5 bases of the junction unmatched. In germline, CDR1 is DFQATT, CDR2 SNEGSKA (reference sequence). The length of the CDR3 is 14 residues. The DNA of the CDR3 is TGCAGTGCTAGAGAACAGGGGGGCATGGAGACCCAGTACTTC. This codes for CSAREQGGMETQYF.

At least ten counts were recorded for this clonotype. The chain recombines TRBV29-1 with TRBJ2-1; the match to TRBD2 covers 7 bases. The junction had 7 bases not matched to a gene; V was cut back by 6 bases and J by 5 bases. There are 13 residues in the CDR3. The V gene's germline CDR1 is SQVTM and CDR2 ANQGSEA. The CDR3 nucleotides are TGCAGCGTCTCCGGGACTACGAACAATGAGCAGTTCTTC. Translated: CSVSGTTNNEQFF.

This clonotype was observed at least ten times. The chain links TRBV19 to TRBJ2-3; a possible D gene is TRBD2 (5 bases). The V and J ends lost 4 bases and 3 bases respectively, with 14 bases between them. The CDR3 has 15 amino acids. The germline V gene has CDR1 LNHDA and CDR2 SQIVND (reference sequence). This chain's CDR3 is CASSTYSGGTDTQYF. The CDR3 bases are TGTGCCAGTAGTACGTATTCCGGCGGGACAGATACGCAGTATTTT.

This clonotype was recorded at least ten times. The chain employs TRBV20-1 and TRBJ2-5; the D is unclear. The germline V gene encodes CDR1 DFQATT and CDR2 SNEGSKA (reference sequence). The V and J ends lost 3 bases and 5 bases respectively, with 10 bases between them. This CDR3 is built from 12 residues. The CDR3 nucleotides read TGCAGTGCTAGTAACCAAGTGGAGACCCAGTACTTC. Its protein is CSASNQVETQYF.

This clonotype was seen repeatedly, ten times or more. The chain uses TRBV7-3 and TRBJ2-2, with TRBD1 matching 8 bases. This CDR3 has 19 residues. The germline gives CDR1 SGHTA, CDR2 FQGTGA. V trimming: 0 bases; J trimming: 4 bases; junction bases outside the gene matches: 13. The CDR3 nucleotides read TGTGCCAGCAGCTTAACTAATGGTGGGACAGGTCAGTCCACCGGGGAGCTGTTTTTT. As protein: CASSLTNGGTGQSTGELFF.

This clonotype was picked up many times. The chain joins TRBV18 to TRBJ2-3; 11 bases map to TRBD1. CDR1 KGHSH and CDR2 LQKENI come from the germline V gene. This CDR3 region has 14 residues. Trimming removed 6 bases from V and 4 bases from J; junction bases left unmatched: 3. DNA of the CDR3: TGTGCCAGCTCCTGGACAGGGGGCGCAGATACGCAGTATTTT. Amino acids: CASSWTGGADTQYF. Full variable domain (rest looked up from reference TRBV18 and TRBJ2-3): NAGVMQNPRHLVRRRGQEARLRCSPMKGHSHVYWYRQLPEEGLKFMVYLQKENIIDESGMPKERFSAEFPKEGPSILRIQQVVRGDSAAYFCASSWTGGADTQYFGPGTRLTVL.

V and J are TRBV27 and TRBJ2-3; 11 positions match TRBD2. This CDR3 spans 16 amino acids. V gave up 6 bases and J gave up 4 bases; unmatched junction bases: 9. Germline V gene lookup returns CDR1 MNHEY and CDR2 SMNVEV (reference sequence). The CDR3 sequence: CASREVLAGGSDTQYF. CDR3 bases: TGTGCCAGCAGAGAGGTCCTAGCGGGAGGATCAGATACGCAGTATTTT.

This clonotype was detected ten times or more. The genes are TRBV29-1 and TRBJ2-1; D may be TRBD2 (5 bases). Deletions cut 1 base from V and 8 bases from J, with 9 bases between. CDR1 is SQVTM and CDR2 is ANQGSEA in the germline V gene. The CDR3 covers 12 residues. CDR3 DNA: TGCAGCGTTGAAGCGGGGTACGATGAGCAGTTCTTC. It is translated as CSVEAGYDEQFF.

This clonotype was seen more than once but under ten times. Relative to the germline gene, one junction end is altered; a read error may explain this. The V gene is TRBV12-3 or TRBV12-4, the J gene TRBJ2-5; TRBD2 agrees at 11 bases. CDR3 length: 14 residues. The CDR3: CASSLAGGAETQYF. The CDR3 nucleotides are TGTGCCAGCAGTCTAGCGGGAGGTGCGGAGACCCAGTACTTC.

This clonotype has a count of ten or more. This sequence joins TRBV5-1 and TRBJ2-3; TRBD2 aligns across 9 bases. The CDR3 has 16 residues. Germline CDR1 reads SGHRS; CDR2 reads YFSETQ. Trimming at V came to 2 bases and at J to 0 bases, leaving 4 bases not matched to a gene. The chain's CDR3 is CASSFRTSESTDTQYF. CDR3 nucleotides: TGCGCCAGCAGCTTTAGGACTAGCGAGAGCACAGATACGCAGTATTTT.

The CDR3 region is CASVGQGSGYGYTF. As DNA, the CDR3 is TGTGCCAGCGTAGGACAGGGTAGCGGTTATGGCTACACCTTC. This chain uses TRBV28 with TRBJ1-2; 8 bases are a match to TRBD1. After removal of 8 bases from V and 5 bases from J, the junction contained 10 bases not matched to a gene. Germline V CDR1 and CDR2: MDHEN, SYDVKM. The CDR3 is 14 residues long.

This clonotype occurred a few times. This chain connects TRBV5-1 to TRBJ2-5; D assignment may be TRBD1 or TRBD2 (6 bases each). This CDR3 spans 15 amino acids. The V end was cut by 7 bases, the J end by 1 base, with 17 bases between. The germline V gene has CDR1 SGHRS and CDR2 YFSETQ. The DNA for the CDR3 is TGCGCCAGCGACGGGGTAGGGGGGACCCAAGAGACCCAGTACTTC. It translates to CASDGVGGTQETQYF.

This clonotype was seen many times. The chain joins TRBV27 to TRBJ1-1; D is possibly TRBD1 (6 bases). The CDR3 has 14 amino acids. Germline CDR1 and CDR2: MNHEY and SMNVEV (reference sequence). The V end was cut by 4 bases, the J end by 4 bases, with 13 bases between. CDR3 loop: CASSSYRVSTEAFF. In nucleotides, the CDR3 is TGTGCCAGCAGTTCATACAGGGTGAGCACTGAAGCTTTCTTT.

A few counts support this clonotype. The chain employs TRBV10-3 and TRBJ2-7, with D possibly being TRBD1 (5 bases). Deletions cut 7 bases from V and 3 bases from J, with 16 bases between. CDR1 and CDR2 (germline): ENHRY, SYGVKD. This CDR3 region has 14 residues. In nucleotides, the CDR3 is TGTGCCATCAAGGACGAAGGGGCAAACTACGAGCAGTACTTC. Its protein product is CAIKDEGANYEQYF.